This passage covers 18 T cell receptor beta chains from one sample sequenced in a study of T cell responses to AZD1222 COVID-19 vaccine. This table comes from immunoSEQ multiplex PCR, and its TCRdb copy is limited to in-frame clones, with some not included. The repertoire has hundreds of thousands of clones, approximately 94% of them found once; the top ten carry roughly 0.99%. Sequences were derived from peripheral blood, sampled on day 0 of MenACWY control vaccination. These receptors were taken from an adult in good health.

Comment on this clone: The sample contains more than one DNA sequence encoding this CDR3. The rearrangement joins TRBV11-2 to TRBJ2-3; D gene ambiguous. This CDR3 comprises 14 residues. Germline CDR1 and CDR2: SGHAT and FQNNGV. The ends were cut back, 1 base at V and 1 base at J, with 6 bases in the middle. The DNA for the CDR3 is TGTGCCAGCAGCTTAGGCCTTCGCACAGATACGCAGTATTTT. Its protein is CASSLGLRTDTQYF.

The V call is TRBV5-6, the J call TRBJ1-5; 9 bases are a match to TRBD1. Germline CDR1 and CDR2: SGHDT and YYEEEE. The V and J ends lost 1 base and 11 bases, in that order; junction bases with no gene match: 13. The CDR3 is 16 amino acids. CDR3 residues: CASSLYGTGSVGAQHF. The DNA of the CDR3 is TGTGCCAGCAGCTTGTACGGGACAGGGAGCGTGGGAGCCCAGCATTTT. Using reference TRBV5-6 and TRBJ1-5 for the parts outside the CDR3, the full variable domain is DAGVTQSPTHLIKTRGQQVTLRCSPKSGHDTVSWYQQALGQGPQFIFQYYEEEERQRGNFPDRFSGHQFPNYSSELNVNALLLGDSALYLCASSLYGTGSVGAQHFGDGTRLSIL.

This chain joins TRBV5-1 and TRBJ1-3, with 7 bases aligning to TRBD1. Trimming took 3 bases from V and 2 from J; bases not matched to a gene: 8. The CDR3 covers 16 residues. CDR1 and CDR2 (germline): SGHRS, YFSETQ. CDR3 loop: CASSSGQMMAGNTIYF. The CDR3 DNA is TGCGCCAGCAGCTCGGGACAGATGATGGCTGGAAACACCATATATTTT.

The V call is TRBV12-5, the J call TRBJ1-5; D uncertain. CDR3 length: 11 residues. CDR1 and CDR2 from the germline V gene are LGHNT and FRNRAP. V lost 5 bases, J lost 11 bases, and 10 bases lay in between. CDR3 protein: CASGLSGTQHF. CDR3 nucleotides: TGTGCTAGTGGTCTCTCCGGGACCCAGCATTTT.

The V call is TRBV7-6, the J call TRBJ2-3; the D gene could be TRBD1 or TRBD2 (6 bases each). The CDR3 covers 16 residues. The germline CDR1 and CDR2 sequences are SGHVS and FNYEAQ. The germline V and J ends were trimmed by 1 base and 1 base, with 12 bases remaining between them. The CDR3 protein is CASSLEGGTGTDTQYF. The CDR3 DNA follows: TGTGCCAGCAGCTTAGAGGGGGGTACGGGCACAGATACGCAGTATTTT.

The chain uses TRBV19 and TRBJ2-7; D is possibly TRBD2 (6 bases). The CDR3 covers 16 residues. CDR1 and CDR2 (germline): LNHDA, SQIVND (reference sequence). V lost 9 bases, J lost 2 bases, and 23 bases lay in between. CDR3 in amino acids: CASAHVPGATTYEQYF. CDR3 sequence (DNA): TGTGCCAGCGCTCACGTGCCGGGAGCCACTACCTACGAGCAGTACTTC.

The chain combines TRBV7-9 with TRBJ1-1; D is undetermined. CDR1 and CDR2 (germline): SEHNR, FQNEAQ (reference sequence). Trimming stripped 2 bases from V and 2 bases from J, with 6 bases between. The length of the CDR3 is 13 residues. The CDR3: CASSLTGNTEAFF. The CDR3 bases are TGTGCCAGCAGCTTAACCGGAAACACTGAAGCTTTCTTT.

V gene TRBV6-1 combines with J gene TRBJ1-2; 7 bases line up with TRBD1. Germline-derived CDR1 and CDR2 are MNHNS and SASEGT. The CDR3 length is 14 residues. The trim removed 0 bases at V and 4 bases at J, leaving 2 bases unmatched. The CDR3 here is CASSEARGPYGYTF. CDR3 DNA: TGTGCCAGCAGTGAAGCGAGGGGGCCCTATGGCTACACCTTC.

The V and J genes are TRBV20-1 and TRBJ2-3; TRBD2 matches 11 bases. V trimming: 3 bases; J trimming: 4 bases; junction bases outside the gene matches: 6. The CDR3 runs 15 residues. Germline V CDR1 and CDR2: DFQATT, SNEGSKA (reference sequence). This CDR3 is CSASGSGGAADTQYF. The CDR3 DNA sequence: TGCAGTGCTAGTGGTAGCGGGGGGGCCGCAGATACGCAGTATTTT.

This chain links TRBV5-1 with TRBJ1-1; 10 bases are a match to TRBD1. Trimming at V came to 0 bases and at J to 8 bases, leaving 7 bases not matched to a gene. The CDR3 runs 15 residues. Germline lookup yields CDR1 SGHRS and CDR2 YFSETQ. CDR3 in DNA: TGCGCCAGCAGCTTGGACCGACAGGGGGCGGGAGAAGCTTTCTTT. It specifies CASSLDRQGAGEAFF.

This chain uses TRBV10-1 with TRBJ1-5; D ambiguous. The V and J ends lost 3 bases and 3 bases respectively, with 6 bases between them. The germline V gene encodes CDR1 WNHNN and CDR2 SYGVQD (reference sequence). The CDR3 is 13 amino acids. The CDR3 sequence: CASSEGTNQPQHF. Here the CDR3 DNA reads TGCGCCAGCAGTGAAGGCACCAATCAGCCCCAGCATTTT.

The V and J genes are TRBV28 and TRBJ1-2; D is unresolved. This CDR3 spans 13 amino acids. Trimming stripped 6 bases from V and 3 bases from J, with 11 bases between. The germline CDR1 and CDR2 sequences are MDHEN and SYDVKM. CDR3 in amino acids: CASSPRPDYGYTF. DNA of the CDR3: TGTGCCAGCAGCCCCCGGCCAGACTATGGCTACACCTTC.

CDR3 sequence reads: CASIPGGLHEQYF. The CDR3 DNA is TGTGCCAGCATCCCAGGAGGGCTCCACGAGCAGTACTTC. The chain carries TRBV6-5 and TRBJ2-7; TRBD2 is a possible D gene (6 bases). In germline, CDR1 is MNHEY, CDR2 SVGAGI. The V end was cut by 7 bases, the J end by 5 bases, with 15 bases between. The CDR3 totals 13 residues.

The chain carries TRBV5-4 and TRBJ1-2; weak D call: TRBD1 (6 bases). Germline V CDR1 and CDR2: SGHNT, YYREEE (reference sequence). The CDR3 runs to 13 residues. The germline V and J ends were trimmed by 3 bases and 4 bases, with 10 bases remaining between them. CDR3 loop: CASSSTGSYGYTF. The DNA of the CDR3 is TGTGCCAGCAGCTCCACAGGGAGCTATGGCTACACCTTC.

The rearrangement uses TRBV27 and TRBJ1-1, with D perhaps TRBD1 (5 bases). The CDR3 spans 14 residues. The germline V gene has CDR1 MNHEY and CDR2 SMNVEV (reference sequence). V was trimmed by 5 bases and J by 4 bases, leaving 14 bases between them. Here the CDR3 DNA reads TGTGCCAGCAGTCCCCCGGGGGGGATCACTGAAGCTTTCTTT. Protein: CASSPPGGITEAFF.

V and J are TRBV6-2 or TRBV6-3 and TRBJ1-2, with TRBD1 identical over 8 bases. CDR1 is MNHEY and CDR2 is SVGEGT in the germline V gene. The CDR3 totals 15 residues. After removal of 2 bases from V and 4 bases from J, the junction contained 6 bases not matched to a gene. CDR3: CASSYEDRVAYGYTF. Written as DNA, the CDR3 is TGTGCCAGCAGTTACGAGGACAGGGTCGCCTATGGCTACACCTTC.

The genes are TRBV18 and TRBJ2-2; TRBD1 might be the D (6 bases). The CDR3 loop spans 16 amino acids. V lost 2 bases and J 0 bases, leaving 10 bases between the germline ends. Germline CDR1 reads KGHSH; CDR2 reads LQKENI. CDR3 loop: CASSPFKGANTGELFF. The CDR3 DNA follows: TGTGCCAGCTCACCATTTAAGGGGGCGAACACCGGGGAGCTGTTTTTT.

This clone was seen just once. This rearrangement joins TRBV18 to TRBJ1-1; TRBD1 matches 9 bases. The CDR3 sequence is 15 residues long. Germline V lookup: CDR1 KGHSH, CDR2 LQKENI. The ends lost 4 bases at V and 1 base at J; junction bases unmatched: 4. The CDR3 nucleotides are TGTGCCAGCTCACAAATGACAGGGGGGAACACTGAAGCTTTCTTT. It is translated as CASSQMTGGNTEAFF.